These T cell receptor beta chains were read from a single sample in a study of identifying expanded T cells in peripheral blood. Sequencing was performed with immunoSEQ multiplex PCR; in TCRdb, only in-frame clones are kept and a portion is missing. The table has tens of thousands of clones, 70% to 90% seen once. Input material: blood. These receptors originate from a person aged 18 to 75 in good health. Each CDR3 is given without its conserved first and last residue.

v_call,j_call,cdr3_aa
TRBV11-2,TRBJ1-2,ASSVLRGYT
TRBV5-6,TRBJ2-1,ASSVYNEQF
TRBV25-1,TRBJ2-3,ASSDRTGTTDTQY
TRBV2,TRBJ1-2,ASTLEGYDYGYT
TRBV6-5,TRBJ1-2,ASSLRSKGYGYT
TRBV15,TRBJ2-2,ATSRGGFGGELF
TRBV4-3,TRBJ2-3,ASSQDHRFFNRRTDTQY
TRBV10-1,TRBJ1-4,ASSEVTIRNEKLF
TRBV11-2,TRBJ2-5,ASSKTGPKETQY
TRBV21-1,TRBJ1-1,ASSKRRFREGTEAF
TRBV30,TRBJ2-2,ALYTGELF
TRBV5-1,TRBJ2-2,ASSSRGLEGPGELF